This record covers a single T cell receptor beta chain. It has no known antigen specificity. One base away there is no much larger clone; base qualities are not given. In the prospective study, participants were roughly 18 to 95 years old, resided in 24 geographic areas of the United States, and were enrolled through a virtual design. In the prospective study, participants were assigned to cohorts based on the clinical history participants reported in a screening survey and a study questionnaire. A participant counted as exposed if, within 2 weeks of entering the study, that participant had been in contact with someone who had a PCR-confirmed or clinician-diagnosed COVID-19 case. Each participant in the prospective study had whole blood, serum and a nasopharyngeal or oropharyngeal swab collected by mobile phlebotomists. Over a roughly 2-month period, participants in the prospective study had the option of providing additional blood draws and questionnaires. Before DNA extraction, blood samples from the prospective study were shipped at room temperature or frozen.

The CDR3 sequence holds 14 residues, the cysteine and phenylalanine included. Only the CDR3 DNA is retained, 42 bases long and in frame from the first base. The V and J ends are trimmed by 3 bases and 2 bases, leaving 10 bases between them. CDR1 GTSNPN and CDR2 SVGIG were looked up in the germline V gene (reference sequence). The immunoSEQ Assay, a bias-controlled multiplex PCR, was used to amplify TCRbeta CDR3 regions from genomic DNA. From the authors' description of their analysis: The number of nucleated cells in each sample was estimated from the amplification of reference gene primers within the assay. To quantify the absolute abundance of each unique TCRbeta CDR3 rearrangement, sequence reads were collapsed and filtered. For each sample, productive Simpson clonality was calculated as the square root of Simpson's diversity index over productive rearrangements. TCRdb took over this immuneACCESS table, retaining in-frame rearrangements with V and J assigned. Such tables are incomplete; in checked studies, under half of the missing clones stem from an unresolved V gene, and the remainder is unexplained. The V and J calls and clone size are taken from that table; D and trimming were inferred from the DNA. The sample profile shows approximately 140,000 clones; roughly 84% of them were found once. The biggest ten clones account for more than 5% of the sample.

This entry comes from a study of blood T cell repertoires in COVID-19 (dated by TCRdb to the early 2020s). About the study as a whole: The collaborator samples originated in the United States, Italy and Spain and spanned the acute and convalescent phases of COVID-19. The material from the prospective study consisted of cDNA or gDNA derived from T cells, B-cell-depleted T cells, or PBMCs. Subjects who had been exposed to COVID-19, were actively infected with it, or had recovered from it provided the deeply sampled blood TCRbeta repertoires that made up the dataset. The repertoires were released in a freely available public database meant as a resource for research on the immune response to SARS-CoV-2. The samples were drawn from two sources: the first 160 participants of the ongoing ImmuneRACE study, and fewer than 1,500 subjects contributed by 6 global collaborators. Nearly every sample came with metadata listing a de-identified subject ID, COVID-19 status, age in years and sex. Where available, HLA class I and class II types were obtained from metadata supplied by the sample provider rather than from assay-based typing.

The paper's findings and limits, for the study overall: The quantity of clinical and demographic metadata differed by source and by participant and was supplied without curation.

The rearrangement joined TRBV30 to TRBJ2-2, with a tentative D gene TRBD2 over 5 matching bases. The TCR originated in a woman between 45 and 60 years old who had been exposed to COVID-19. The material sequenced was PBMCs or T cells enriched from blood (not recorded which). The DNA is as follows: TGTGCCTGGAGCGGGCTAGCTAACACCGGGGAGCTGTTTTTT. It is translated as CAWSGLANTGELFF.